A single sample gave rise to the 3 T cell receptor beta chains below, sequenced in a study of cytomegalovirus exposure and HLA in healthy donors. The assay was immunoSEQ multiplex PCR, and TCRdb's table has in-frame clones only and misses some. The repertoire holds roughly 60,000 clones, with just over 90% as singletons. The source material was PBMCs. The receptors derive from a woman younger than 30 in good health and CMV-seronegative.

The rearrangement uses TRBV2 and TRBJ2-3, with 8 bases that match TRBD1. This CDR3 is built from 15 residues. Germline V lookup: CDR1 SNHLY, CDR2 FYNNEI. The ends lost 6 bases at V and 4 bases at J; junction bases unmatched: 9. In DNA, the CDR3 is TGTGCCAGCAGCGAACAGGGGGTGGAGGCAGATACGCAGTATTTT. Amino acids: CASSEQGVEADTQYF.

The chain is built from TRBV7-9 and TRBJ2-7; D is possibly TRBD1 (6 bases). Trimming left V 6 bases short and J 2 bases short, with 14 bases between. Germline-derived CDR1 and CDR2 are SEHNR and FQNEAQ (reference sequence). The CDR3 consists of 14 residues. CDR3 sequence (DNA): TGTGCCAGCAGACCCACAGGGAATCCCTACGAGCAGTACTTC. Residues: CASRPTGNPYEQYF.

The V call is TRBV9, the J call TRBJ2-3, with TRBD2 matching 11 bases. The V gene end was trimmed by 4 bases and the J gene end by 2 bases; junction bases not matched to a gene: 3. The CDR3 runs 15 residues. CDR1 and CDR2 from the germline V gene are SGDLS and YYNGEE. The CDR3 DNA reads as TGTGCCAGCAGCCTTAGCGGGAGGGCCACAGATACGCAGTATTTT. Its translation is CASSLSGRATDTQYF.